This T cell receptor beta chain stems from a study of blood T cell repertoires in COVID-19. Those who participated ranged in age from 18 to 89 years and resided in about two dozen US areas. Using immunoSEQ multiplex PCR, the repertoire was profiled, and TCRdb retains in-frame clones only, with some absent. The profile covers 300,000 to 400,000 clones, with 85% to 95% appearing a single time and about 4.2% taken by the ten largest. Germline V gene sequence: CDR1 SNHLY, CDR2 FYNNEI. This CDR3 is built from 13 residues. Trimming took off 7 bases at V and 4 bases at J, with 11 bases between the two ends.

This receptor was obtained from a woman aged 25 to 45 who had been exposed to COVID-19. This rearrangement joins TRBV2 to TRBJ1-3, with D unclear. The sequenced sample was PBMCs or T cells enriched from blood (not recorded which). CDR3 coding DNA: TGTGCCAGCATCGAGGGCTCCGGAAACACCATATATTTT. This codes for CASIEGSGNTIYF.